Sequencing of this T cell receptor (beta chain) was carried out in a study of blood T cell repertoires in COVID-19. The method was immunoSEQ multiplex PCR; TCRdb's version includes in-frame clones alone and lacks a portion of them. The table shows over 65,000 clones, with approximately 86% occurring only once. Germline CDR1 is LNHDA and CDR2 is SQIVND (reference sequence). Trimming shortened V by 4 bases and J by 0 bases, and 6 bases separated the two germline ends. The CDR3 is made up of 13 amino acids. The sequence came from an older man with COVID-19, enrolled during active disease. This chain uses TRBV19 with TRBJ1-1; a weak D match, TRBD1 (6 bases). Material for sequencing was peripheral blood. In DNA, the CDR3 is TGTGCCAGTAGTAACAGGGTGAACACTGAAGCTTTCTTT. Amino acid sequence: CASSNRVNTEAFF.